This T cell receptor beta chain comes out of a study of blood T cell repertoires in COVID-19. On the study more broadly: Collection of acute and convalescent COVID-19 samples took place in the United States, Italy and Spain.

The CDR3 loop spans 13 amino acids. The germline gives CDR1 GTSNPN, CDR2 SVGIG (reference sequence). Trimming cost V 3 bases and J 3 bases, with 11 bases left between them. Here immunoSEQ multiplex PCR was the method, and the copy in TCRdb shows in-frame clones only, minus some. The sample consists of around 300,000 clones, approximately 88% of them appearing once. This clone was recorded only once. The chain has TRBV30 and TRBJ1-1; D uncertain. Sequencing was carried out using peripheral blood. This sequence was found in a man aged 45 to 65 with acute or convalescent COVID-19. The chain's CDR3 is CAWRRDTYTEAFF. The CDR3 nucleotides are TGTGCCTGGAGGCGGGATACTTACACTGAAGCTTTCTTT.